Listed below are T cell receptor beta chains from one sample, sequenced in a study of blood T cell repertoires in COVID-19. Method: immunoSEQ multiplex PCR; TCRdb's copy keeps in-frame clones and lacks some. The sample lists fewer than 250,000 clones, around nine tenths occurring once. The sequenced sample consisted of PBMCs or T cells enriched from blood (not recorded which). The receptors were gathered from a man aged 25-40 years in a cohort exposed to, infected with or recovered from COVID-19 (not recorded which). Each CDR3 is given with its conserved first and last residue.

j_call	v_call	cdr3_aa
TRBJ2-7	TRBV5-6	CASSFGGRAGEQYF
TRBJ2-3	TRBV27	CASSSLAGDSDTQYF
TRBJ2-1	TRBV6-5	CASSDHTEEQFF
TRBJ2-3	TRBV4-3	CASSPRTGANTDTQYF
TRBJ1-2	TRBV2	CASSETRQGASHGYTF
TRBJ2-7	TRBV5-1	CASSPGDYEQYF
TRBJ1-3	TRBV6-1	CASSEHRGNTIYF
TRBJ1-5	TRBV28	CASMQSNQPQHF
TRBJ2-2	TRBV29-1	CSVRYPGQGNTGELFF
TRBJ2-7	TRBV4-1	CASSQDAGLPAYEQYF
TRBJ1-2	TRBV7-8	CASSLAQFFGYTF
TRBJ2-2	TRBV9	CASSVAQGETGELFF
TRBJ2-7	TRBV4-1	CASSQTRTGSYEQYF
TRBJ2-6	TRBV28	CASNRQGARGANVLTF
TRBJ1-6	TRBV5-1	CASSFWTGGTYNSPLHF
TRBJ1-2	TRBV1	CTSSRPDRSPEAGYTF
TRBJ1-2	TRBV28	CASSRLGSGYGYTF
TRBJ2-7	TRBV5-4	CASSLAGIRTEQYF
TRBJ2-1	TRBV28	CASSSYNRGHEQFF
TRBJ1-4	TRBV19	CASTSGTGEEKLFF
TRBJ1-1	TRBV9	CASSEGTHTEAFF
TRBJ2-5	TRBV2	CASRGLKIWTQYF
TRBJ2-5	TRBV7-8	CASSLVGGSQETQYF
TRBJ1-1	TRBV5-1	CASSVATGTGGLGTEAFF
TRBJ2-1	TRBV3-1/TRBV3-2	CASSPPIAGVNEQFF
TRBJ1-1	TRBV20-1	CSARLTIEAFF
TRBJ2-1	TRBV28	CATDGNYNEQFF
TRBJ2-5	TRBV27	CASSPGWEGETQYF
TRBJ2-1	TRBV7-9	CASSLVPASGGHNEQFF
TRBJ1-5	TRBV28	CASVRQENQPQHF
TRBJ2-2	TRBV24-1	CATSDLPTGGIHPTNTGELFF
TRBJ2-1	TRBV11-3	CASSLSLGSGQFF
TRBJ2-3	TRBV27	CASRPLIATDTQYF
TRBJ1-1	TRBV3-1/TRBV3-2	CASTQEGRTEAFF
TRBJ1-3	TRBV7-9	CASSLEGGNSGNTIYF
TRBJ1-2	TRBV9	CASSEDRGGYGYTF
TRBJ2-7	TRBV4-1	CASSQVPRGGSYEQYF
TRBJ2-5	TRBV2	CASRTRGGRETQYF
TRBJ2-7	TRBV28	CASSLGAYEQYF
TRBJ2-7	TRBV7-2	CASSSNPRVVEGRIYEQYF
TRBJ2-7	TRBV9	CASSVGASGTLEQYF
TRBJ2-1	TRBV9	CASTPTTGSVYNEQFF
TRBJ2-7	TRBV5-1	CASSLGGLTYEQYF